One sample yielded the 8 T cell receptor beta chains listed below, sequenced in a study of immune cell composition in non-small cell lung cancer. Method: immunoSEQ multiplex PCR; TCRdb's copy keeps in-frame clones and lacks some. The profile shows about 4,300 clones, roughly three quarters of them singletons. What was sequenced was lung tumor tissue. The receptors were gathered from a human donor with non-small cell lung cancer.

The CDR3, as DNA: TGTGCCAGCAAAACCGCGGGGGGGACCGGGGAGCTGTTTTTT. Translated, it gives CASKTAGGTGELFF. The chain joins TRBV28 to TRBJ2-2; 9 bases agree with TRBD2. Germline V gene lookup returns CDR1 MDHEN and CDR2 SYDVKM. CDR3 length: 14 amino acids. Trimming cost V 7 bases and J 5 bases; bases outside gene matches: 5. The full variable domain, with the rest looked up from reference TRBV28 and TRBJ2-2, is DVKVTQSSRYLVKRTGEKVFLECVQDMDHENMFWYRQDPGLGLRLIYFSYDVKMKEKGDIPEGYSVSREKKERFSLILESASTNQTSMYLCASKTAGGTGELFFGEGSRLTVL.

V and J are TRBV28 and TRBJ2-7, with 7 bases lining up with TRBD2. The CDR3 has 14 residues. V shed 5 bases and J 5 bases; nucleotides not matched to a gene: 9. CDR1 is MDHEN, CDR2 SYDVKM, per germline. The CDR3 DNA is TGTGCCAGCAGTGGGGGGGGGACCAGGGACGAGCAGTACTTC. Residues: CASSGGGTRDEQYF. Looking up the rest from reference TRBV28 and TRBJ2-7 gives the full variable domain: DVKVTQSSRYLVKRTGEKVFLECVQDMDHENMFWYRQDPGLGLRLIYFSYDVKMKEKGDIPEGYSVSREKKERFSLILESASTNQTSMYLCASSGGGTRDEQYFGPGTRLTVT.

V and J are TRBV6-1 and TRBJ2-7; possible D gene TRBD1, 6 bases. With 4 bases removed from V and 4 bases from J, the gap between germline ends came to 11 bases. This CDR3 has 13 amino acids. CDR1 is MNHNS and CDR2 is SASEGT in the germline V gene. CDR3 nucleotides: TGTGCCAGCAGTGCCAGGGGTTTTTACGAGCAGTACTTC. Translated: CASSARGFYEQYF.

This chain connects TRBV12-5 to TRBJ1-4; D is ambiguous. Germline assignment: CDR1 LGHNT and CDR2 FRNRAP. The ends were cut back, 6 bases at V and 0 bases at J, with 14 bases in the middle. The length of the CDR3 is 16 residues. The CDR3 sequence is CASGGPGEATNEKLFF. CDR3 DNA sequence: TGTGCTAGTGGCGGTCCCGGTGAAGCAACTAATGAAAAACTGTTTTTT.

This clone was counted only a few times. In DNA, the CDR3 is TGTGCCAGCAGCCCCCCCGGTTCCCCGAACACTGAAGCTTTCTTT. This translates into CASSPPGSPNTEAFF. The chain couples TRBV7-9 to TRBJ1-1, with D unclear. The CDR3 consists of 15 residues. V lost 5 bases to trimming and J lost 1 base, with 14 bases between them. The V gene's germline CDR1 is SEHNR and CDR2 FQNEAQ (reference sequence). Full variable domain (outside the CDR3, taken from reference TRBV7-9 and TRBJ1-1): DTGVSQNPRHKITKRGQNVTFRCDPISEHNRLYWYRQTLGQGPEFLTYFQNEAQLEKSRLLSDRFSAERPKGSFSTLEIQRTEQGDSAMYLCASSPPGSPNTEAFFGQGTRLTVV.

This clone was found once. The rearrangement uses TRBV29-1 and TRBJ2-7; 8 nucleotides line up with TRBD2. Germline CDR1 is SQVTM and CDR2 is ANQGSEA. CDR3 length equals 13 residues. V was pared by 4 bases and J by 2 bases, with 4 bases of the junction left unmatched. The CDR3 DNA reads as TGCAGCGTTGTCTCGCGGGGGGCCTACGAGCAGTACTTC. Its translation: CSVVSRGAYEQYF.

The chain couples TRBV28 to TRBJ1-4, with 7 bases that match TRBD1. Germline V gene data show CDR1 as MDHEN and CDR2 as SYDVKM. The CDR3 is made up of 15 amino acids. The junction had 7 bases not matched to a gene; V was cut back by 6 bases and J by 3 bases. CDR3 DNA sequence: TGTGCCAGCAGCCTGACAGGGATGTCTAATGAAAAACTGTTTTTT. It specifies CASSLTGMSNEKLFF.

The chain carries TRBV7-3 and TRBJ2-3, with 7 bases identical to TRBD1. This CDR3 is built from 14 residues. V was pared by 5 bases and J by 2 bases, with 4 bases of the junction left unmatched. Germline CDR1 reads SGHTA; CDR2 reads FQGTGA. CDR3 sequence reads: CASSLDRYTDTQYF. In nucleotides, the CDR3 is TGTGCCAGCAGCCTGGACAGGTACACAGATACGCAGTATTTT.